The T cell receptor beta chain under discussion was sequenced for a study of identical twins. Study results and limitations: Models came in too low on out-of-frame TCR alpha sharing in monozygotic twins. There were fewer insertions in abundant cord blood beta clonotypes, but memory repertoires showed no such pattern.

From germline, CDR1 is SGDLS and CDR2 YYNGEE. V lost 2 bases and J lost 8; bases outside the gene matches: 7. CDR3 length: 16 amino acids. After template switching added a universal primer site, the resulting cDNA carried unique molecular identifiers. Via MiXCR, TCRdb re-called the 5' RACE reads, giving one row per CDR3 protein. The data hold around 530,000 distinct CDR3 sequences, with about 15% observed a single time. About this clonotype: Its antigen is unknown.

A further study also used this sample, focusing on yellow fever vaccine responses in identical twins.

Material for sequencing was CD4+ T cells sorted from blood. The chain recombines TRBV9 with TRBJ2-1; 13 bases align to TRBD2. The sequence was collected from a woman aged 18-29 years in good health. CDR3 nucleotides: TGTGCCAGCAGCGTCGGACTAGCGGGAGTTCCGTATGAGCAGTTCTTC. It translates to CASSVGLAGVPYEQFF.